Following are 27 T cell receptor beta chains from one sample sequenced in a study of T cell repertoires in cytomegalovirus infection. MiXCR, applied by TCRdb to the reads, yields one record per CDR3 protein. The sample lists 160,000 or so distinct CDR3 sequences, roughly 21% occurring once. Antigens of these TCRs are unknown. Material: CD8+ T cells from cultured PBMCs, obtained from culture after CMV antigen stimulation. Source of these receptors: a human donor in good health (CMV status not recorded). Some clones in this sample may be carry-over from other donors' samples.

This chain links TRBV6-1 with TRBJ2-2; D may match TRBD1 or TRBD2 (5 bases each). V was clipped by 2 bases and J by 3 bases, with 19 bases between them. The CDR3 has 18 amino acids. The V gene's germline CDR1 is MNHNS and CDR2 SASEGT. CDR3 nucleotide sequence: TGTGCCAGCAGTGAATTATACGGGGAGACAGCTGACACCGGGGAGCTGTTTTTT. It translates to CASSELYGETADTGELFF.

V usage is TRBV2 and J usage is TRBJ2-1, with 10 bases matching TRBD2. V lost 3 bases to trimming and J lost 7 bases; unmatched junction nucleotides: 6. The CDR3 has 15 amino acids. CDR1 and CDR2 from the germline V gene are SNHLY and FYNNEI. The CDR3 protein is CASSDEAGGRNEQFF. CDR3 DNA sequence: TGTGCCAGCAGTGACGAAGCGGGGGGGAGGAATGAGCAGTTCTTC. Supplemented by reference TRBV2 and TRBJ2-1, the full variable domain reads EPEVTQTPSHQVTQMGQEVILRCVPISNHLYFYWYRQILGQKVEFLVSFYNNEISEKSEIFDDQFSVERPDGSNFTLKIRSTKLEDSAMYFCASSDEAGGRNEQFFGPGTRLTVL.

This clonotype was counted a few times. The chain joins TRBV7-2 to TRBJ1-2; D not resolved. Per the germline V gene, CDR1 is SGHTA and CDR2 is FQGNSA. V lost 5 bases and J lost 8, with 12 bases in between. The CDR3 has 12 amino acids. CDR3 sequence: CASSPITGGYTF. In nucleotides, the CDR3 is TGTGCCAGCAGCCCAATCACGGGAGGCTACACCTTC. Full variable domain (outside the CDR3, taken from reference TRBV7-2 and TRBJ1-2): GAGVSQSPSNKVTEKGKDVELRCDPISGHTALYWYRQSLGQGLEFLIYFQGNSAPDKSGLPSDRFSAERTGGSVSTLTIQRTQQEDSAVYLCASSPITGGYTFGSGTRLTVV.

V is TRBV7-2 and J is TRBJ1-5; D gene unclear. There are 13 residues in the CDR3. V was cut by 7 bases and J by 7 bases, with 14 bases left in between. Per germline, CDR1 SGHTA and CDR2 FQGNSA. The CDR3 DNA is TGTGCCAGCACTTCTCTCATTGGGCAGCCCCAGCATTTT. It yields the protein CASTSLIGQPQHF.

This clonotype appeared a few times. J is TRBJ2-3 and V is TRBV7-9; TRBD1 might be the D (6 bases). There are 18 residues in the CDR3. The germline gives CDR1 SEHNR, CDR2 FQNEAQ (reference sequence). Trimming removed 2 bases at V and 2 bases at J, with 20 bases between. The CDR3 region is CASSLRGQPPDFTDTQYF. In DNA, the CDR3 is TGTGCCAGCAGCTTAAGAGGACAGCCGCCTGACTTCACAGATACGCAGTATTTT.

The chain uses TRBV4-3 and TRBJ2-7, with D perhaps TRBD1 (7 bases). Per the germline V gene, CDR1 is LGHNA and CDR2 is YSLEER. The V gene lost 3 bases and the J gene lost 7 bases, with 22 bases spanning the gap. CDR3 length equals 16 residues. The CDR3 coding sequence is TGCGCCAGCAGCCATCCCCCCCAGGGGGGTAGGGTAGAGCAGTACTTC. The encoded protein is CASSHPPQGGRVEQYF.

This clonotype was detected only a few times. The rearrangement uses TRBV7-2 and TRBJ2-7; TRBD1 is a possible D gene (6 bases). With 5 bases removed from V and 3 bases from J, the gap between germline ends came to 17 bases. The germline gives CDR1 SGHTA, CDR2 FQGNSA. The CDR3 is 15 residues long. The CDR3 is CASSLNAGTSYEQYF. DNA for the CDR3: TGTGCCAGCAGCCTTAACGCCGGGACAAGCTACGAGCAGTACTTC. The variable domain in full, with the rest retrieved from reference TRBV7-2 and TRBJ2-7, is GAGVSQSPSNKVTEKGKDVELRCDPISGHTALYWYRQSLGQGLEFLIYFQGNSAPDKSGLPSDRFSAERTGGSVSTLTIQRTQQEDSAVYLCASSLNAGTSYEQYFGPGTRLTVT.

This rearrangement joins TRBV7-9 to TRBJ2-1; 11 bases agree with TRBD2. The germline V gene has CDR1 SEHNR and CDR2 FQNEAQ (reference sequence). CDR3 length: 17 amino acids. Trimming removed 4 bases from V and 2 bases from J; junction bases left unmatched: 7. The CDR3: CASSYSGGVQPYNEQFF. In DNA form, the CDR3 reads TGTGCCAGCAGCTATAGCGGGGGGGTTCAACCCTACAATGAGCAGTTCTTC. The full variable domain, rest sourced from reference TRBV7-9 and TRBJ2-1, is DTGVSQNPRHKITKRGQNVTFRCDPISEHNRLYWYRQTLGQGPEFLTYFQNEAQLEKSRLLSDRFSAERPKGSFSTLEIQRTEQGDSAMYLCASSYSGGVQPYNEQFFGPGTRLTVL.

This chain joins TRBV28 and TRBJ2-2; 7 nucleotides align to TRBD1. Germline values: CDR1 MDHEN, CDR2 SYDVKM. The CDR3 is made up of 18 amino acids. The ends lost 6 bases at V and 0 bases at J; junction bases unmatched: 13. Here the CDR3 DNA reads TGTGCCAGCAGCCGCACGACAGGGTTAAACCCGAACACCGGGGAGCTGTTTTTT. It codes for CASSRTTGLNPNTGELFF. Based on the CDR3 plus reference TRBV28 and TRBJ2-2, the full variable domain is DVKVTQSSRYLVKRTGEKVFLECVQDMDHENMFWYRQDPGLGLRLIYFSYDVKMKEKGDIPEGYSVSREKKERFSLILESASTNQTSMYLCASSRTTGLNPNTGELFFGEGSRLTVL.

V and J are TRBV28 and TRBJ2-2; either TRBD1 or TRBD2 may supply D (6 bases each). The germline V gene has CDR1 MDHEN and CDR2 SYDVKM. Trimming stripped 2 bases from V and 5 bases from J, with 9 bases between. The CDR3 length is 14 residues. The CDR3 reads CASSLEGGTGELFF. The CDR3 region has the DNA TGTGCCAGCAGTTTAGAAGGGGGGACCGGGGAGCTGTTTTTT.

A few counts support this clonotype. This chain joins TRBV6-2 or TRBV6-3 and TRBJ1-3; 7 bases line up with TRBD1. This CDR3 has 16 residues. J was trimmed by 0 bases and V by 0 bases; bases with no gene match: 2. In germline, CDR1 is MNHEY, CDR2 SVGEGT. The CDR3 loop reads CASSYSRDSSGNTIYF. For the CDR3, the DNA is TGTGCCAGCAGTTACTCTCGGGACAGCTCTGGAAACACCATATATTTT.

This chain connects TRBV7-9 to TRBJ2-1; 7 nucleotides align to TRBD2. The germline gives CDR1 SEHNR, CDR2 FQNEAQ (reference sequence). The CDR3 has 15 residues. Trimming cost V 5 bases and J 7 bases; bases outside gene matches: 11. The CDR3 DNA sequence: TGTGCCAGCAGCCCCTACCGGGGAGGGGAAAATGAGCAGTTCTTC. Residues: CASSPYRGGENEQFF.

The V call is TRBV7-9, the J call TRBJ2-2, with unresolved D. Germline loops: CDR1 SEHNR, CDR2 FQNEAQ (reference sequence). Between the trimmed V and J ends, which lost 1 base and 0 bases, there was a span of 3 bases. The CDR3 runs to 14 residues. CDR3 nucleotides: TGTGCCAGCAGCTTAGGTGCGAACACCGGGGAGCTGTTTTTT. Its translation is CASSLGANTGELFF.

The gene calls are TRBV6-1 and TRBJ1-6; a weak D match, TRBD1 (6 bases). CDR3 size: 15 residues. Germline CDR1 and CDR2: MNHNS and SASEGT. V lost 6 bases, J lost 1 base, and 10 bases lay in between. The CDR3 nucleotides read TGTGCCAGCAGGGAGACAGGATCCTATAATTCACCCCTCCACTTT. Its protein product is CASRETGSYNSPLHF.

This clonotype showed up just once. The genes are TRBV6-5 and TRBJ1-1; the D gene is possibly TRBD1 (5 bases). The germline gives CDR1 MNHEY, CDR2 SVGAGI. CDR3 size: 15 residues. V shed 7 bases and J shed 1 base, with 16 bases lying between them. CDR3 sequence: CASTIAGDGNTEAFF. The DNA for the CDR3 is TGTGCCAGCACTATCGCCGGGGACGGGAACACTGAAGCTTTCTTT.

This clonotype has just a few counts. The CDR3 DNA follows: TGTGCCAGCAGCTTCGGGGACAGGGGCCTTAATTCACCCCTCCACTTT. It specifies CASSFGDRGLNSPLHF. The V and J genes are TRBV11-2 and TRBJ1-6; 10 positions match TRBD1. The ends lost 3 bases at V and 6 bases at J; junction bases unmatched: 5. CDR1 is SGHAT, CDR2 FQNNGV, per germline. This CDR3 contains 16 residues.

V usage is TRBV20-1 and J usage is TRBJ1-1; D is unclear. Per germline, CDR1 DFQATT and CDR2 SNEGSKA (reference sequence). The CDR3 runs to 11 residues. V lost 4 bases, J lost 3 bases, and 6 bases lay in between. This chain's CDR3 is CSAMTYTEAFF. Written as DNA, the CDR3 is TGCAGTGCTATGACCTACACTGAAGCTTTCTTT.

The chain is built from TRBV7-8 and TRBJ2-7; D may correspond to TRBD1 or TRBD2 (6 bases each). Trimming removed 5 bases from V and 7 bases from J, with 21 bases in between. The germline V gene encodes CDR1 SGHVS and CDR2 FQNEAQ. This CDR3 has 15 amino acids. CDR3: CASSPWSQGGREQYF. CDR3 DNA sequence: TGTGCCAGCAGCCCTTGGTCCCAAGGGGGGAGGGAGCAGTACTTC.

Ten or more counts support this clonotype. CDR3 amino acids: CASSSWTSGGEKSYEQYF. DNA of the CDR3: TGCGCCAGCAGCTCCTGGACTAGCGGGGGGGAAAAATCCTACGAGCAGTACTTC. V usage is TRBV4-1 and J usage is TRBJ2-7; the match to TRBD2 covers 15 bases. V shed 5 bases, J shed 1 base, and the junction held 9 bases outside the gene matches. Per germline, CDR1 MGHRA and CDR2 YSYEKL. CDR3 length equals 18 residues.

This clonotype was counted only a few times. The chain uses TRBV7-9 and TRBJ2-7; no clear D. Trimming stripped 2 bases from V and 2 bases from J, with 7 bases between. The germline gives CDR1 SEHNR, CDR2 FQNEAQ (reference sequence). The CDR3 has 13 amino acids. In DNA form, the CDR3 reads TGTGCCAGCAGCTTACTTGAAGCCTACGAGCAGTACTTC. Protein sequence: CASSLLEAYEQYF. Using reference TRBV7-9 and TRBJ2-7 for the parts outside the CDR3, the full variable domain is DTGVSQNPRHKITKRGQNVTFRCDPISEHNRLYWYRQTLGQGPEFLTYFQNEAQLEKSRLLSDRFSAERPKGSFSTLEIQRTEQGDSAMYLCASSLLEAYEQYFGPGTRLTVT.

This clonotype was seen a handful of times. The genes are TRBV27 and TRBJ2-2, with D perhaps given as TRBD1 or TRBD2 (5 bases each). Per the germline V gene, CDR1 is MNHEY and CDR2 is SMNVEV (reference sequence). The CDR3 length is 14 residues. With 5 bases removed from V and 2 bases from J, the gap between germline ends came to 9 bases. The CDR3 nucleotides read TGTGCCAGCAGTCTAGGGGACAACACCGGGGAGCTGTTTTTT. Its translation is CASSLGDNTGELFF.

Many counts were recorded for this clonotype. The chain uses TRBV7-9 and TRBJ1-6; D is perhaps TRBD1 (6 bases). Germline CDR1 reads SEHNR; CDR2 reads FQNEAQ (reference sequence). The CDR3 is 16 residues long. Trimming shortened V by 4 bases and J by 8 bases, and 18 bases separated the two germline ends. The DNA of the CDR3 is TGTGCCAGCAGCTCAGATCAAGGACAGTTGGATTCACCCCTCCACTTT. Translated, it gives CASSSDQGQLDSPLHF.

The chain is built from TRBV11-2 and TRBJ1-5; a weak D match, TRBD1 (5 bases). V lost 5 bases and J 7 bases, leaving 18 bases between the germline ends. This CDR3 is 15 amino acids long. The germline CDR1 and CDR2 sequences are SGHAT and FQNNGV. The DNA for the CDR3 is TGTGCCAGCAGCCGCGGGACCCTAAAAGGGCAGCCCCAGCATTTT. It encodes CASSRGTLKGQPQHF.

The chain uses TRBV28 and TRBJ2-5; D unclear. Deletions cut 5 bases from V and 5 bases from J, with 21 bases between. This CDR3 has 16 residues. Germline V gives CDR1 MDHEN, CDR2 SYDVKM. CDR3 DNA sequence: TGTGCCAGCAGTCCCGTGGGAACAGCAGCGACTGAGACCCAGTACTTC. It codes for CASSPVGTAATETQYF.

The genes are TRBV7-2 and TRBJ2-7, with TRBD1 as a possible D gene (5 bases). Germline V gene lookup returns CDR1 SGHTA and CDR2 FQGNSA. This CDR3 comprises 14 residues. Trimming took 1 base from V and 1 from J, leaving 8 bases between them. CDR3 DNA: TGTGCCAGCAGCTTAGGGACAACTTCCTACGAGCAGTACTTC. Translated, it gives CASSLGTTSYEQYF.

The rearrangement uses TRBV4-1 and TRBJ2-5, with unresolved D. Per germline, CDR1 MGHRA and CDR2 YSYEKL. The CDR3 has 16 residues. Trimming took off 0 bases at V and 5 bases at J, with 16 bases between the two ends. The CDR3 here is CASSQDTEQLGETQYF. CDR3 coding DNA: TGCGCCAGCAGCCAAGATACGGAACAGCTCGGGGAGACCCAGTACTTC.

This clonotype was observed a handful of times. The genes are TRBV7-2 and TRBJ1-2; TRBD1 might be the D (5 bases). The CDR3 sequence is 15 residues long. Germline assignment: CDR1 SGHTA and CDR2 FQGNSA. V was pared by 5 bases and J by 10 bases, with 23 bases between. The CDR3 DNA is TGTGCCAGCAGCCCCGGGACGGTCCTAACTATGGACTACACCTTC. Translated: CASSPGTVLTMDYTF.